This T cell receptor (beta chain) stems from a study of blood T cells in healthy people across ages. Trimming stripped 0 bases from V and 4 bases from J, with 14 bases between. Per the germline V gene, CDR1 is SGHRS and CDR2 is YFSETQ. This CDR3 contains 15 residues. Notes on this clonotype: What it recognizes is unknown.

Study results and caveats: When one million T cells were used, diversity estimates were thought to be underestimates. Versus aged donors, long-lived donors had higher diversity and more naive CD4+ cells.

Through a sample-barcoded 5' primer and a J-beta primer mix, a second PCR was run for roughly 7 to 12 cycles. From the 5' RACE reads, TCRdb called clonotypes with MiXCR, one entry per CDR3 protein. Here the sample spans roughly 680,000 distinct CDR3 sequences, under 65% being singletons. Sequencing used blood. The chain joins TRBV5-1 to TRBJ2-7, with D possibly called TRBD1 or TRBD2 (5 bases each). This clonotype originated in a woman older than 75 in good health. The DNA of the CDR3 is TGCGCCAGCAGCTTGGTTGGGGGTGCGGAATACGAGCAGTACTTC. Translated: CASSLVGGAEYEQYF.